What follows is one TCR beta chain and its context. The table came from immunoSEQ multiplex PCR; TCRdb's copy has only in-frame clones and leaves some out. The table lists 52,000 or so clones, roughly 86% of them singletons. This sample was included in a study of OX40 agonist ivuxolimab in advanced cancers. Germline values: CDR1 MDHEN, CDR2 SYDVKM. V was clipped by 3 bases and J by 8 bases, with 4 bases between them. The length of the CDR3 is 10 residues. The source material was CD4+ or CD8+ T cells sorted from blood, sampled in a trial of the OX40 agonist ivuxolimab. The chain carries TRBV28 and TRBJ1-1; D remains ambiguous. This TCR was recovered from an adult with an advanced solid tumor such as melanoma, head and neck, liver or kidney cancer. The CDR3 DNA reads as TGTGCCAGCAGTTTTACAGAAGCTTTCTTT. Translation: CASSFTEAFF.